One and the same sample provided the 10 T cell receptor beta chains below, sequenced in a study of cytomegalovirus exposure and HLA in healthy donors. This PCR relied on a set of 60 Vbeta primers and 13 Jbeta primers. TCRdb keeps only in-frame clones here, not all; method: immunoSEQ multiplex PCR. The repertoire has 30,000 to 45,000 clones, about half of them found once; the top ten carry 6.2%. The specimen was PBMCs. The receptors derive from a middle-aged woman in good health and CMV-seropositive.

This clone has only a few counts. The chain recombines TRBV7-9 with TRBJ2-2, with D possibly being TRBD1 (6 bases). Germline-derived CDR1 and CDR2 are SEHNR and FQNEAQ (reference sequence). With 8 bases removed from V and 5 bases from J, the gap between germline ends came to 9 bases. This CDR3 has 12 residues. The DNA for the CDR3 is TGTGCCAGCGTTAGGGGGACCGGGGAGCTGTTTTTT. It yields the protein CASVRGTGELFF.

The chain combines TRBV9 with TRBJ1-1, with D possibly being TRBD1 (6 bases). CDR1 is SGDLS and CDR2 is YYNGEE in the germline V gene. This CDR3 region has 15 residues. Between the trimmed V and J ends, which lost 0 bases and 2 bases, there was a span of 11 bases. CDR3 nucleotide sequence: TGTGCCAGCAGCGTAGCTCTGGGGGCTAACACTGAAGCTTTCTTT. Translating gives CASSVALGANTEAFF. The full variable domain, completed using reference TRBV9 and TRBJ1-1, is DSGVTQTPKHLITATGQRVTLRCSPRSGDLSVYWYQQSLDQGLQFLIQYYNGEERAKGNILERFSAQQFPDLHSELNLSSLELGDSALYFCASSVALGANTEAFFGQGTRLTVV.

The V gene is TRBV4-2, the J gene TRBJ2-4; maybe TRBD1 (5 bases). CDR3 size: 18 residues. Trimming took 4 bases from V and 3 from J, leaving 22 bases between them. The germline gives CDR1 LGHNA, CDR2 YNFKEQ. CDR3 in DNA: TGTGCCAGCAGCCCCCTGGTCAAAGGCGTAAGGGGCAAAAACATTCAGTACTTC. Translation: CASSPLVKGVRGKNIQYF.

There are a few counts of this clone. The chain employs TRBV5-1 and TRBJ2-1, with 8 bases lining up with TRBD1. This CDR3 comprises 15 residues. Per germline, CDR1 SGHRS and CDR2 YFSETQ. J lost 4 bases, V lost 0 bases, and 3 bases had no gene match. The CDR3 DNA is TGCGCCAGCAGCTTGGGACAGGGGAGATACAATGAGCAGTTCTTC. This sequence encodes CASSLGQGRYNEQFF.

This clone occurred once. This chain connects TRBV9 to TRBJ2-7; 9 bases line up with TRBD1. J was trimmed by 4 bases and V by 0 bases; bases with no gene match: 5. This CDR3 has 15 amino acids. Germline V gene lookup returns CDR1 SGDLS and CDR2 YYNGEE. The CDR3 loop reads CASSVAPQGAYEQYF. The CDR3, as DNA: TGTGCCAGCAGCGTAGCTCCACAGGGGGCTTACGAGCAGTACTTC.

By share, this clone ranks as medium-sized. The rearrangement joins TRBV5-1 to TRBJ2-1, with 10 bases fitting TRBD2. Per germline, CDR1 SGHRS and CDR2 YFSETQ. The CDR3 covers 15 residues. The V gene end was trimmed by 0 bases and the J gene end by 8 bases; junction bases not matched to a gene: 5. The CDR3 loop is CASSLAGTSVDEQFF. The CDR3 DNA sequence: TGCGCCAGCAGCTTGGCCGGGACTAGCGTCGATGAGCAGTTCTTC.

The chain links TRBV28 to TRBJ1-2; D gene uncertain. CDR1 is MDHEN and CDR2 is SYDVKM in the germline V gene. The ends were cut back, 6 bases at V and 4 bases at J, with 15 bases in the middle. There are 14 residues in the CDR3. CDR3 DNA sequence: TGTGCCAGCAGCCCCGTAAATGGCGGCTATGGCTACACCTTC. Translated, it gives CASSPVNGGYGYTF.

This clone has only a few counts. V usage is TRBV23-1 and J usage is TRBJ1-6; D unresolved. TRBV23-1 is designated an ORF whose function remains uncertain. The CDR3 extends over 15 amino acids. The V end lost 7 bases, the J end lost 8 bases, and 18 bases lay between the germline ends. CDR3 loop: CASTLPGEADSPLHF. Here the CDR3 DNA reads TGCGCCAGCACCCTCCCCGGGGAGGCGGATTCACCCCTCCACTTT.

This clone has only a few counts. V gene TRBV2 combines with J gene TRBJ1-2, with TRBD1 matching 8 bases. Germline V gene sequence: CDR1 SNHLY, CDR2 FYNNEI. V lost 6 bases, J lost 4 bases, and 10 bases stayed unmatched. This CDR3 is built from 15 residues. The CDR3 region has the DNA TGTGCCAGCAGGCCATCCGGGACAGGAGGCTATGGCTACACCTTC. Translating gives CASRPSGTGGYGYTF.

The rearrangement uses TRBV5-8 and TRBJ2-1, with 12 bases matching TRBD2. After removal of 4 bases from V and 6 bases from J, the junction contained 5 bases not matched to a gene. This CDR3 has 15 residues. Germline loops: CDR1 SGHTS, CDR2 YDEGEE. Written as DNA, the CDR3 is TGTGCCAGCAGCCTCGGACTAGCGGGGATCAATGAGCAGTTCTTC. It is translated as CASSLGLAGINEQFF. Variable domain in full (rest from reference TRBV5-8 and TRBJ2-1): EAGVTQSPTHLIKTRGQQATLRCSPISGHTSVYWYQQALGLGLQFLLWYDEGEERNRGNFPPRFSGRQFPNYSSELNVNALELEDSALYLCASSLGLAGINEQFFGPGTRLTVL.